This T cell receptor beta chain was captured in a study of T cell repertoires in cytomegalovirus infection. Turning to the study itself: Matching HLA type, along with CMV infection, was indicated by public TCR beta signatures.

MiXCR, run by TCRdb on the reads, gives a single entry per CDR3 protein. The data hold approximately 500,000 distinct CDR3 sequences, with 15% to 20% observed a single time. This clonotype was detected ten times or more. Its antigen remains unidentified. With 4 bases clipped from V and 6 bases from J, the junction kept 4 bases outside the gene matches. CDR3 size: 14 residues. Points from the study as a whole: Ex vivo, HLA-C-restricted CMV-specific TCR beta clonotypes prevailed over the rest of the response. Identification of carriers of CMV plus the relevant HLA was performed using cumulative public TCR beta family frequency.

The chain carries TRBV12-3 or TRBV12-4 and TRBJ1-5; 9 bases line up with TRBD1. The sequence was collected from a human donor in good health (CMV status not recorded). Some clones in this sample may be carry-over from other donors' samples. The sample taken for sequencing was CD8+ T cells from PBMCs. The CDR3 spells CASSYRDRAQPQHF. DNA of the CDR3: TGTGCCAGCAGTTACCGGGACAGGGCTCAGCCCCAGCATTTT.